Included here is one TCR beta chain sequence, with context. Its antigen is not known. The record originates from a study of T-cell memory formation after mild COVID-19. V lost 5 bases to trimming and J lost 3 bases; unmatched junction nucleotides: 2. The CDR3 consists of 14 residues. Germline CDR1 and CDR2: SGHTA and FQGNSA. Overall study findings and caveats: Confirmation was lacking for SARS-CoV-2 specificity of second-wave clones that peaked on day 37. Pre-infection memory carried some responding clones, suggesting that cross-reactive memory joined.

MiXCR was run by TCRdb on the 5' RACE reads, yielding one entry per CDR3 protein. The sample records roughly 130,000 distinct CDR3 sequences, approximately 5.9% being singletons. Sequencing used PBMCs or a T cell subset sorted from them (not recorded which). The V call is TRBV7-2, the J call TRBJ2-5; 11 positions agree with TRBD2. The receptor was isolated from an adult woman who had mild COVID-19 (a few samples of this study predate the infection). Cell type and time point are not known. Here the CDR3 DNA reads TGTGCCAGCAGCCGACTAGCGGGGAAAGAGACCCAGTACTTC. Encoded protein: CASSRLAGKETQYF.